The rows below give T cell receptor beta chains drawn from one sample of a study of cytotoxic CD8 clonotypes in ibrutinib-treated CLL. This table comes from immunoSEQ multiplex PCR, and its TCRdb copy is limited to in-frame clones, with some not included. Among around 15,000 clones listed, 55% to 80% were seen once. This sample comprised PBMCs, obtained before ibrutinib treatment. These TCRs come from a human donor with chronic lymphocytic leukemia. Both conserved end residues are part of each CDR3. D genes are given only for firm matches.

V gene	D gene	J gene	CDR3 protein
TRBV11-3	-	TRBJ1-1	CASSLGEMGKAFF
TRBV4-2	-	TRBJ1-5	CASSQAASGGDQPQHF
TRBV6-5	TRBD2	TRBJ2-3	CASRTSSQDTQYF
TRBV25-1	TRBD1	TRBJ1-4	CASSEYRGSFEKLFF
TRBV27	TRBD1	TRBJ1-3	CASSWPSSGGVREIIYF
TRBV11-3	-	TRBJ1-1	CASSLDRGTEAFF
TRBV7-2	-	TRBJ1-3	CASSPDRGNTIYF
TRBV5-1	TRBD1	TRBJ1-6	CASSLVPGTGVSPLHF
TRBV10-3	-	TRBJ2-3	CAISSRGTDTQYF
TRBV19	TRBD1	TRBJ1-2	CASSTLADRGYGYTF
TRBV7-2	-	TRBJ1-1	CASSFQFMNTEAFF
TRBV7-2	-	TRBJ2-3	CASSLARSVSTDTQYF
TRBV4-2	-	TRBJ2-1	CASSPQGGGLLEQFF
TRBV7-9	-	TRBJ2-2	CASQATSNTGELFF
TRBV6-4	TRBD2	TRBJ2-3	CASSSGAGGDTQYF
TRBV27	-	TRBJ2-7	CASSLRRDTRTYEQYF
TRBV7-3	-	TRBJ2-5	CASSLNTQETQYF
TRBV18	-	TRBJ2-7	CASSPTEYEQYF
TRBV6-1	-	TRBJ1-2	CASSPSRQGWPTF
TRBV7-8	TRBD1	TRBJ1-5	CASSLGTGYRNQPQHF
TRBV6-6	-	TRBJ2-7	CASSYGTYEQYF
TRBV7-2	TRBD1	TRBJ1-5	CASSLNRGSNQPQHF
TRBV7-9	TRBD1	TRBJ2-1	CASSLGTGADNEQFF
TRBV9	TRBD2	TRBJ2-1	CASSGGLAGPISSYNEQFF
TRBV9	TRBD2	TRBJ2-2	CASSRQTSGVSGELFF
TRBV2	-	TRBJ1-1	CASRGVGTSAFF
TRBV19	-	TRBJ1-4	CASKLSTNEKLFF
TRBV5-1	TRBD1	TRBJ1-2	CASSEMRQGGNGYTF
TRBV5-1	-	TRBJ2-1	CASSDGNQYNEQFF
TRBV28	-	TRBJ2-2	CASSYKYYTGELFF
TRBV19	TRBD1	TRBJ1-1	CASSTRTGEDTEAFF
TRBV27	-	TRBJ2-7	CASQASAAYEQYF
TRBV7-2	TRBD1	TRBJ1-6	CASSFQGQGNSPLHF
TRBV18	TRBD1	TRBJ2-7	CASSSDRDPYF
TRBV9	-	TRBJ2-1	CASSAPWGGDEQFF
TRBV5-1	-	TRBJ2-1	CASSLRQGGLGEQFF
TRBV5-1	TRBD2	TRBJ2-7	CASSSLAGGSSSYEQYF
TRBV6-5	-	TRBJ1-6	CASSYWGHLLPLHF
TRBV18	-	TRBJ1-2	CASSPAGSYGYTF
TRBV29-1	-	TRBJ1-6	CSVADTMSSPLHF
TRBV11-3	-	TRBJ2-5	CASRGGQETQYF
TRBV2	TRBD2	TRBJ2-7	CASRTGLADEQYF
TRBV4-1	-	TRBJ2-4	CASSLIGAENIQYF
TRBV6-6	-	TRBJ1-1	CASSYRERSTEAFF
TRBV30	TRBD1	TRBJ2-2	CAWSRGQGNTGELFF